This T cell receptor beta chain derives from a study of blood T cell repertoires in COVID-19. Across the study: From the United States, Italy and Spain came samples of acute and convalescent COVID-19. T cells, B-cell-depleted T cells, or PBMCs supplied cDNA or gDNA.

The CDR3 sequence is 17 residues long. Germline CDR1 and CDR2: LNHDA and SQIVND (reference sequence). J gave up 6 bases and V 4 bases, and 14 bases lay outside the gene matches. Per the original data handling: Quantification of nucleated cells was approximated via reference gene primer amplification. Profiled with immunoSEQ multiplex PCR; TCRdb holds only in-frame clones, not every one. D and trimming were read from the DNA, whereas the V and J calls and clone size are those reported in that table. The data show under 350,000 clones, less than 90% seen once. This sequence was found in a man between 60 and 70 years old who had recovered from COVID-19. This chain connects TRBV19 to TRBJ2-1; TRBD2 aligns across 8 bases. Sequencing input: peripheral blood. The CDR3: CASSSRERSGGGNEQFF. Here the CDR3 DNA reads TGTGCCAGTAGTAGCCGGGAGAGGAGCGGGGGTGGCAATGAGCAGTTCTTC.